This T cell receptor beta chain was retrieved from a study of blood T cell repertoires in COVID-19. CDR3 length: 17 residues. Per germline, CDR1 LNHDA and CDR2 SQIVND (reference sequence). V was shortened by 7 bases and J by 0 bases, with 19 bases between the two germline ends. Some clones are missing from TCRdb's copy, which holds only in-frame ones; the method was immunoSEQ multiplex PCR. The table has about 140,000 clones, more than 65% seen once. The chain is built from TRBV19 and TRBJ1-3; D call uncertain. The receptor was derived from a human donor in a cohort sampled during active COVID-19. Sequencing was performed on peripheral blood. The CDR3, as DNA: TGTGCCAGTACCCTTGGAGGGTCCACACTCTCTGGAAACACCATATATTTT. As protein: CASTLGGSTLSGNTIYF.